The clone carrying this T cell receptor (beta chain) showed up just a few times. The data derive from a study of human T cells and chemical hapten exposure. Looking at the study overall: Researchers reported sensitizing an approximately 2 cm by approximately 2 cm upper inner arm skin site with 2% DPC.

This CDR3 has 14 amino acids. Germline loops: CDR1 SGHTA, CDR2 FQGNSA. V lost 4 bases to trimming and J lost 3 bases, with 11 bases between them. TCRdb processed the RACE reads anew with MiXCR; each CDR3 protein has one entry. The table has some 400,000 distinct CDR3 sequences, more than 4.5% seen once. Time point described: patch test 1, 2 weeks after DPC sensitization. The treatment here: therapeutic diphenylcyclopropenone sensitization with weekly scalp DPC. The source of this sequence is a woman between 45 and 65 years old with alopecia areata. Some clones in this sample may be carry-over from other donors' samples. This chain joins TRBV7-2 and TRBJ2-3; D is unclear. Specimen: whole blood, collected in connection with sensitization to the hapten diphenylcyclopropenone (DPC). CDR3 amino acids: CASSSSRPTDTQYF. In DNA form, the CDR3 reads TGTGCCAGCAGCTCTAGTCGGCCAACAGATACGCAGTATTTT.